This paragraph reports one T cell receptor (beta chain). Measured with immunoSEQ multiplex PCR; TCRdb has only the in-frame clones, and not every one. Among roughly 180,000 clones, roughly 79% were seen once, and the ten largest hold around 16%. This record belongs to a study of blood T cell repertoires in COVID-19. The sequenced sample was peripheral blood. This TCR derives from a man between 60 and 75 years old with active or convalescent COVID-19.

The CDR3 protein is CATSEAGTGRTEAFF. DNA of the CDR3: TGTGCCACCAGTGAGGCCGGGACAGGGCGAACTGAAGCTTTCTTT. The chain combines TRBV24-1 with TRBJ1-1, with TRBD1 matching over 9 bases. The germline CDR1 and CDR2 sequences are KGHDR and SFDVKD. This CDR3 spans 15 amino acids. V was clipped by 4 bases and J by 5 bases; unmatched bases: 7.